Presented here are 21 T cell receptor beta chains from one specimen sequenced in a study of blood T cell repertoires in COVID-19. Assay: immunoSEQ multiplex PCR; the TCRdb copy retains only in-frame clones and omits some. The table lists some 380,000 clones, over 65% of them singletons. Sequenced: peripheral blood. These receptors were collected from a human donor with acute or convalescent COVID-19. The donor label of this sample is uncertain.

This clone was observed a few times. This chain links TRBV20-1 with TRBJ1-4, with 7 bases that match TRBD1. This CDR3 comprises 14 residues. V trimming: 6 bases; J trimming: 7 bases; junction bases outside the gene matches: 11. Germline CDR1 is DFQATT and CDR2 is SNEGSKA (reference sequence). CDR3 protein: CSASNQGVGEKLFF. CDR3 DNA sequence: TGCAGTGCGAGTAACCAGGGGGTGGGTGAAAAACTGTTTTTT.

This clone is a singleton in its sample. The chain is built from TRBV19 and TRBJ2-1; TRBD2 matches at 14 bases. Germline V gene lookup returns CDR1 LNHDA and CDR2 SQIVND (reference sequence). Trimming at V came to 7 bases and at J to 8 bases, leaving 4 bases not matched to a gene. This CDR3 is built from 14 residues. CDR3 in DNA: TGTGCCAGTACCCGACTAGCGGGAGGGCATGAGCAGTTCTTC. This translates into CASTRLAGGHEQFF.

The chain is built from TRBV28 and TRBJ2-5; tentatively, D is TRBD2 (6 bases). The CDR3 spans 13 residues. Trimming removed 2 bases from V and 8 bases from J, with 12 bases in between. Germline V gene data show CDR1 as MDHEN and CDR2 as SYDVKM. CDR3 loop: CASSLVTEGTQYF. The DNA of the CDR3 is TGTGCCAGCAGTTTAGTGACGGAGGGAACCCAGTACTTC.

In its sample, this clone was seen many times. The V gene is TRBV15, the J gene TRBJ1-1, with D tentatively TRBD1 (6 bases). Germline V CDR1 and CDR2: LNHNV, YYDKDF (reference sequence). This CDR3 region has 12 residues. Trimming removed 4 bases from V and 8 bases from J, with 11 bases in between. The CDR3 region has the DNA TGTGCCACCAGCATCCGGGACAAAGAAGCTTTCTTT. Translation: CATSIRDKEAFF. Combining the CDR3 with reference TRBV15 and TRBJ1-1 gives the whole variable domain DAMVIQNPRYQVTQFGKPVTLSCSQTLNHNVMYWYQQKSSQAPKLLFHYYDKDFNNEADTPDNFQSRRPNTSFCFLDIRSPGLGDTAMYLCATSIRDKEAFFGQGTRLTVV.

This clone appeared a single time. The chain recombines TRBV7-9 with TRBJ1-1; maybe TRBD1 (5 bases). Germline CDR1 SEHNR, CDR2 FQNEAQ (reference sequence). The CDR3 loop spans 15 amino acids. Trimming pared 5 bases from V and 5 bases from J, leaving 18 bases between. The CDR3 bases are TGTGCCAGCAGCCCCCCCGGGGGGGTGGGGACTGAAGCTTTCTTT. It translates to CASSPPGGVGTEAFF.

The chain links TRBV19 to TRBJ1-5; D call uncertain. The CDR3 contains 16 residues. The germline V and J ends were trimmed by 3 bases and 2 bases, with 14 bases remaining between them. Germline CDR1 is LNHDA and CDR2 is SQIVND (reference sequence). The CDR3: CASSIRFAAGNQPQHF. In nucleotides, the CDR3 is TGTGCCAGTAGTATCAGATTCGCGGCGGGCAATCAGCCCCAGCATTTT.

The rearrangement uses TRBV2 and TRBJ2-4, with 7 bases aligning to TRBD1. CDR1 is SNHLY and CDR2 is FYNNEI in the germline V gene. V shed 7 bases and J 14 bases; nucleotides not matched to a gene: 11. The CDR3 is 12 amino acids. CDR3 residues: CASTQNIGQEYF. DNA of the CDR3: TGTGCCAGCACCCAAAACATCGGACAGGAGTACTTC.

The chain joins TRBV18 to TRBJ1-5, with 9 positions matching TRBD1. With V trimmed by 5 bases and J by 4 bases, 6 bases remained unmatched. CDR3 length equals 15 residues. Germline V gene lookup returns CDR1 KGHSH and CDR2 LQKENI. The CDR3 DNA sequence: TGTGCCAGCTCAGCTGGGACAGGGAGAAATCAGCCCCAGCATTTT. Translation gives CASSAGTGRNQPQHF.

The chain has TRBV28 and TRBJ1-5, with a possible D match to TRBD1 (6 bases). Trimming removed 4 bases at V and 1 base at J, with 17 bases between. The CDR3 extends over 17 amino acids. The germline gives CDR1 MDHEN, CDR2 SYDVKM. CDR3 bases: TGTGCCAGCAGTTCTGACAGGTTTAGAGGAAGCAATCAGCCCCAGCATTTT. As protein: CASSSDRFRGSNQPQHF.

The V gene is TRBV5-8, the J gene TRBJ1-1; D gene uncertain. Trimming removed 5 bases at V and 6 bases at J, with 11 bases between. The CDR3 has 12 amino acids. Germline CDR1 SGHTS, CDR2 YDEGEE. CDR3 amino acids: CASSNRVAEAFF. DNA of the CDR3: TGTGCCAGCAGTAACCGAGTGGCTGAAGCTTTCTTT.

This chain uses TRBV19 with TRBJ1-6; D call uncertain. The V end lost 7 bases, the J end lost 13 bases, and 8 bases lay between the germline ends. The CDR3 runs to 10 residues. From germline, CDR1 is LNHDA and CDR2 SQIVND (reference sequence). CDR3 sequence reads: CASTGSPLHF. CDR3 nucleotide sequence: TGTGCCAGTACCGGGTCCCCCCTCCACTTT.

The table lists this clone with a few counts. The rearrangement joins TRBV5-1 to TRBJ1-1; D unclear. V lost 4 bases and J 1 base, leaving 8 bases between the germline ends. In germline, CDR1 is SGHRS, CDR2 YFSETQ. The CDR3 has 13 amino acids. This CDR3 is CASSPQTNTEAFF. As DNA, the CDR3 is TGCGCCAGCAGCCCACAGACGAACACTGAAGCTTTCTTT.

The CDR3 nucleotides read TGTGCCAGCAGTGAGGGGGGGGCCCTTAACACCGGGGAGCTGTTTTTT. Amino acid sequence: CASSEGGALNTGELFF. This chain uses TRBV6-4 with TRBJ2-2; perhaps TRBD2 as D (7 bases). V was shortened by 3 bases and J by 2 bases, with 13 bases between the two germline ends. In germline, CDR1 is MRHNA, CDR2 SNTAGT. The CDR3 has 16 residues.

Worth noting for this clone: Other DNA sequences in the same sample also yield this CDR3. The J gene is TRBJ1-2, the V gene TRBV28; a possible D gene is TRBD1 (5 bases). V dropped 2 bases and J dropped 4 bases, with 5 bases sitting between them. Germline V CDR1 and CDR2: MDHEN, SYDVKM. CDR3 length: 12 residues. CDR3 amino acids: CASSLGAYGYTF. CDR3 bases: TGTGCCAGCAGTTTAGGGGCCTATGGCTACACCTTC.

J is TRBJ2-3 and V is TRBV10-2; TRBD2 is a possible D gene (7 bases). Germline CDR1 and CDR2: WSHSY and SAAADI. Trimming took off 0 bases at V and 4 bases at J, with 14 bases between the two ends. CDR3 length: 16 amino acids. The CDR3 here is CASSESGGGYSDTQYF. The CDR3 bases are TGCGCCAGCAGTGAGTCAGGGGGGGGATATTCAGATACGCAGTATTTT.

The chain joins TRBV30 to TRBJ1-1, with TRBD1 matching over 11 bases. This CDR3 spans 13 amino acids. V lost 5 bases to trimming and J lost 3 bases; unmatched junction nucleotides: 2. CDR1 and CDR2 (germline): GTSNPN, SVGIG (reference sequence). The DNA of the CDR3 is TGTGCCTGGGGGGGACAGGGGGACACTGAAGCTTTCTTT. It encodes CAWGGQGDTEAFF.

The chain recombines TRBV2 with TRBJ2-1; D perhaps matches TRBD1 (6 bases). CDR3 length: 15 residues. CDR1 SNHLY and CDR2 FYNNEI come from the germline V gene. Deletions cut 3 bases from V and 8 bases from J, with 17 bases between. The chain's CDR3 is CASSEGQLLAYEQFF. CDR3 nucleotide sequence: TGTGCCAGCAGTGAGGGACAACTCTTAGCCTATGAGCAGTTCTTC.

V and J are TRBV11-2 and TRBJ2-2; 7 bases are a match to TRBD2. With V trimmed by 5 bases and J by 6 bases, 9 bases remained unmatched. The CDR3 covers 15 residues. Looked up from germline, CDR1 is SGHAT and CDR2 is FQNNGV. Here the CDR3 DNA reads TGTGCCAGCAGCCGGGCTGGCGGGAGTGCCGGGGAGCTGTTTTTT. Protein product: CASSRAGGSAGELFF.

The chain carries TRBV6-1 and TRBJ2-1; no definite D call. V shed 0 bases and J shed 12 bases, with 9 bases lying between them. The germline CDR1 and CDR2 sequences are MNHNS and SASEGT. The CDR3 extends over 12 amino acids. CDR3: CASSEAPGGQFF. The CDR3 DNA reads TGTGCCAGCAGTGAAGCTCCAGGTGGGCAGTTCTTC.

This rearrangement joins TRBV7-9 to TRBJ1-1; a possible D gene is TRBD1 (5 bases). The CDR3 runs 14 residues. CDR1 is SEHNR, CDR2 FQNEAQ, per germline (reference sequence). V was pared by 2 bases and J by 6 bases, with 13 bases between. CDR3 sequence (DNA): TGTGCCAGCAGCTTAAGTGATCAGGGCGCTGAAGCTTTCTTT. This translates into CASSLSDQGAEAFF.

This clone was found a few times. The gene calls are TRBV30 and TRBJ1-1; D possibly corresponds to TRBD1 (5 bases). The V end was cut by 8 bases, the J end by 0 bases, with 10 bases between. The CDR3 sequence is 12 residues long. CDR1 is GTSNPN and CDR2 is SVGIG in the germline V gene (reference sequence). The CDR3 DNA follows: TGTGCCGGGGCGCGGCTGAACACTGAAGCTTTCTTT. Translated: CAGARLNTEAFF.